The entry below gives a single T cell receptor (beta chain) sequence along with its context. This sample is drawn from a study of T cell responses to AZD1222 COVID-19 vaccine. The CDR3 covers 13 residues. Looked up from germline, CDR1 is SQVTM and CDR2 is ANQGSEA. Deletions cut 4 bases from V and 0 bases from J, with 9 bases between. Using immunoSEQ multiplex PCR, the repertoire was profiled, and TCRdb retains in-frame clones only, with some absent. The sample lists 150,000 or so clones; about 89% were seen once. This sequence joins TRBV29-1 and TRBJ1-1, with a possible D match to TRBD1 (5 bases). The sequencing here drew on peripheral blood, taken on day 0 of AZD1222 vaccination. This receptor was identified in an adult in good health. CDR3 protein: CSVGLGVNTEAFF. The CDR3 DNA reads as TGCAGCGTTGGCTTGGGGGTGAACACTGAAGCTTTCTTT.